Below are 7 T cell receptor beta chains sequenced from a single sample in a study of T cell responses to AZD1222 COVID-19 vaccine. The method was immunoSEQ multiplex PCR; TCRdb's version includes in-frame clones alone and lacks a portion of them. The sample holds 150,000 to 200,000 clones; 92% are singletons and the top ten take about 9.4%. Sequenced material: peripheral blood, taken on day 0 of AZD1222 vaccination. The source of these receptors is an adult in good health.

The rearrangement joins TRBV24-1 to TRBJ2-1; 11 bases map to TRBD2. V lost 5 bases to trimming and J lost 10 bases; unmatched junction nucleotides: 9. The CDR3 has 15 residues. CDR1 is KGHDR, CDR2 SFDVKD, per germline. This CDR3 reads CATSVSSGGAWEQFF. The CDR3 nucleotides are TGTGCCACCAGTGTTAGTAGCGGGGGGGCGTGGGAGCAGTTCTTC.

The chain has TRBV3-1 (or the pseudogene TRBV3-2) and TRBJ2-7; 7 bases agree with TRBD2. Germline V CDR1 and CDR2: LGHDT, YNNKEL (reference sequence). V lost 4 bases to trimming and J lost 3 bases; unmatched junction nucleotides: 6. This CDR3 comprises 14 residues. The CDR3 region is CASSPGRNIYEQYF. CDR3 DNA: TGTGCCAGCAGCCCCGGGAGGAACATCTACGAGCAGTACTTC.

The rearrangement links TRBV27 to TRBJ2-1, with 7 positions matching TRBD2. V dropped 3 bases and J dropped 8; count of bases not matched to a gene: 7. Germline loops: CDR1 MNHEY, CDR2 SMNVEV (reference sequence). The CDR3 sequence is 14 residues long. CDR3 loop: CASSLPGGGDEQFF. The CDR3 region has the DNA TGTGCCAGCAGTTTGCCGGGGGGTGGGGATGAGCAGTTCTTC.

The V gene is TRBV7-9, the J gene TRBJ2-1; D remains unclear. The V gene's germline CDR1 is SEHNR and CDR2 FQNEAQ (reference sequence). The CDR3 runs 14 residues. Between the trimmed V and J ends, which lost 0 bases and 7 bases, there was a span of 10 bases. CDR3 in amino acids: CASSLAVLGNEQFF. The CDR3 DNA reads as TGTGCCAGCAGCTTAGCCGTCCTGGGGAATGAGCAGTTCTTC.

This chain connects TRBV18 to TRBJ2-7, with D perhaps assigned TRBD1 or TRBD2 (6 bases each). From germline, CDR1 is KGHSH and CDR2 LQKENI. The CDR3 sequence is 13 residues long. V was trimmed by 2 bases and J by 4 bases, leaving 9 bases between them. The DNA of the CDR3 is TGTGCCAGCTCACCAGGGGGGCGGTACGAGCAGTACTTC. This sequence encodes CASSPGGRYEQYF.

The chain employs TRBV7-6 and TRBJ2-2; D may be TRBD2 (6 bases). In germline, CDR1 is SGHVS, CDR2 FNYEAQ. The CDR3 consists of 17 residues. V gave up 2 bases and J gave up 4 bases, with 17 bases separating them. In DNA, the CDR3 is TGTGCCAGCAGCTTATTAGTAGGAGGGCGGCGCACCGGGGAGCTGTTTTTT. It yields the protein CASSLLVGGRRTGELFF.

This clone was counted between two and nine times. The J gene is TRBJ2-5, the V gene TRBV7-2, with 8 bases aligning to TRBD1. The germline gives CDR1 SGHTA, CDR2 FQGNSA. There are 15 residues in the CDR3. V dropped 1 base and J dropped 5; count of bases not matched to a gene: 6. The DNA for the CDR3 is TGTGCCAGCAGCTTAGAGGGCAGGGGGCTGGAGACCCAGTACTTC. Its translation is CASSLEGRGLETQYF.